Sequencing of this T cell receptor beta chain was carried out in a study of T cells after yellow fever vaccination. The study, taken as a whole, reports: Abundant clonotypes from the bulk population could have been carried over as contaminants into FACS-sorted repertoires. Weaker, the secondary response peaked sooner, at day 5 versus 15. Post-booster repertoires again held most primary-vaccination clones (96% CD4, about 88% CD8).

Germline V gives CDR1 SGHRS, CDR2 YFSETQ. The V gene lost 4 bases and the J gene lost 7 bases, with 11 bases spanning the gap. The length of the CDR3 is 12 residues. Template switching with 5'RACE generated the TCR cDNA and added a universal primer site and UMIs. TCRdb reanalysed the 5' RACE reads using MiXCR and keeps one entry per CDR3 protein. The sample shows 50,000 to 75,000 distinct CDR3 sequences, about 5.6% of them seen only once. The sequenced sample was PBMCs, either bulk or a sorted T-cell subset (CD4+, CD8+, memory, or dextramer-sorted; not recorded which), obtained on the day of the yellow fever booster vaccination. The sequence came from a man aged 18 to 30 who received the YFV17D yellow fever vaccine. The chain has TRBV5-1 and TRBJ1-2, with D unresolved. The CDR3 nucleotides are TGCGCCAGCAGCCCAACCGAGGGTGGCTACACCTTC. Translated: CASSPTEGGYTF. Variable domain in full (rest from reference TRBV5-1 and TRBJ1-2): KAGVTQTPRYLIKTRGQQVTLSCSPISGHRSVSWYQQTPGQGLQFLFEYFSETQRNKGNFPGRFSGRQFSNSRSEMNVSTLELGDSALYLCASSPTEGGYTFGSGTRLTVV.